Below, 11 T cell receptor beta chains from the same sample are listed, as sequenced in a study of shared clonotypes between healthy human individuals. Assay used: immunoSEQ multiplex PCR; TCRdb lists only in-frame clones, some missing. The table lists approximately 2,300,000 clones, roughly 92% of them singletons. What was sequenced was naive CD4+ T cells from PBMCs. Described subset: CD45RA+ positively selected. The source is a man aged 18 to 29 in good health. Some clones in this sample may be carry-over from other donors' samples.

J is TRBJ2-1 and V is TRBV9, with 7 bases lining up with TRBD2. Germline V gene lookup returns CDR1 SGDLS and CDR2 YYNGEE. J lost 6 bases, V lost 1 base, and 10 bases had no gene match. CDR3 size: 16 residues. CDR3 loop: CASSVNPGGNLNEQFF. In DNA, the CDR3 is TGTGCCAGCAGCGTAAATCCCGGGGGGAACCTCAATGAGCAGTTCTTC.

The chain links TRBV6-1 to TRBJ1-2, with D unresolved. The CDR3 has 13 residues. CDR1 is MNHNS, CDR2 SASEGT, per germline. V lost 1 base and J lost 4, with 7 bases in between. The CDR3 is CASSEGRFYGYTF. The CDR3 coding sequence is TGTGCCAGCAGTGAAGGCAGATTCTATGGCTACACCTTC.

As for this clone: Within the sample, other DNA sequences also encode this same CDR3. This chain joins TRBV30 and TRBJ2-2; D is ambiguous. Germline V lookup: CDR1 GTSNPN, CDR2 SVGIG (reference sequence). The CDR3 is 13 amino acids. Trimming pared 1 base from V and 0 bases from J, leaving 3 bases between. The CDR3: CAWSGTNTGELFF. Written as DNA, the CDR3 is TGTGCCTGGAGTGGGACGAACACCGGGGAGCTGTTTTTT.

This clone occurred a few times. The V call is TRBV6-1, the J call TRBJ1-2; the D is unclear. CDR3 length: 14 residues. Trimming removed 2 bases at V and 4 bases at J, with 11 bases between. The germline V gene encodes CDR1 MNHNS and CDR2 SASEGT. CDR3 sequence reads: CASSERQRPYGYTF. CDR3 nucleotides: TGTGCCAGCAGTGAAAGGCAGCGCCCCTATGGCTACACCTTC.

The chain has TRBV5-1 and TRBJ1-2; 8 nucleotides agree with TRBD1. The CDR3 extends over 16 amino acids. Germline values: CDR1 SGHRS, CDR2 YFSETQ. J was trimmed by 0 bases and V by 3 bases; bases with no gene match: 7. CDR3 loop: CASSSPDREANYGYTF. The CDR3 bases are TGCGCCAGCAGCTCCCCGGACAGGGAGGCTAACTATGGCTACACCTTC.

The J gene is TRBJ2-1, the V gene TRBV7-3, with D hard to call. This CDR3 contains 19 residues. The V gene's germline CDR1 is SGHTA and CDR2 FQGTGA. V dropped 5 bases and J dropped 3 bases, with 26 bases sitting between them. For the CDR3, the DNA is TGTGCCAGCAGCCTAAGCAAAGGCCCCTTTACACCATACTACAATGAGCAGTTCTTC. It is translated as CASSLSKGPFTPYYNEQFF.

There are a few counts of this clone. V usage is TRBV7-8 and J usage is TRBJ2-3, with 9 bases aligning to TRBD2. J was trimmed by 3 bases and V by 2 bases; bases with no gene match: 9. The CDR3 extends over 17 amino acids. Germline V CDR1 and CDR2: SGHVS, FQNEAQ. DNA for the CDR3: TGTGCCAGCAGCTTATTCCCTGGGCTAGCGGGAACAGATACGCAGTATTTT. Translated: CASSLFPGLAGTDTQYF.

Here the CDR3 DNA reads TGTGCCAGCAGCACCAGACAGGGGGCAGGCGGGGAGCTGTTTTTT. Translated: CASSTRQGAGGELFF. The V gene is TRBV7-9, the J gene TRBJ2-2, with 10 positions matching TRBD1. Per germline, CDR1 SEHNR and CDR2 FQNEAQ (reference sequence). V gave up 5 bases and J gave up 7 bases; unmatched junction bases: 7. This CDR3 is built from 15 residues.

The rearrangement joins TRBV7-8 to TRBJ1-4, with a weak D call TRBD1 (6 bases). Germline-derived CDR1 and CDR2 are SGHVS and FQNEAQ. The CDR3 runs to 16 residues. Trimming took off 0 bases at V and 7 bases at J, with 15 bases between the two ends. The CDR3 loop is CASSLAGAGVGEKLFF. As DNA, the CDR3 is TGTGCCAGCAGCTTAGCGGGTGCAGGGGTTGGTGAAAAACTGTTTTTT.

The chain combines TRBV7-2 with TRBJ2-1; 8 bases fit TRBD1. There are 15 residues in the CDR3. Per the germline V gene, CDR1 is SGHTA and CDR2 is FQGNSA. Trimming took 3 bases from V and 7 from J; bases not matched to a gene: 8. CDR3 nucleotides: TGTGCCAGCAGCTTTAGACAGGGGCTTTTTAATGAGCAGTTCTTC. This encodes CASSFRQGLFNEQFF.

The chain joins TRBV7-6 to TRBJ2-3, with 8 positions matching TRBD2. Germline V CDR1 and CDR2: SGHVS, FNYEAQ. J gave up 4 bases and V 1 base, and 13 bases lay outside the gene matches. This CDR3 has 18 amino acids. The CDR3, as DNA: TGTGCCAGCAGCTTAGTTTTGAAAGCGGGAGTATTGTCAGATACGCAGTATTTT. It is translated as CASSLVLKAGVLSDTQYF.